This is a list of T cell receptor beta chains from one sample in a study of regulatory T cells in long-lasting Graves disease. From the multiplex PCR reads, TCRdb called clonotypes with MiXCR, one entry per CDR3 protein. The sample carries hundreds of thousands of distinct CDR3 sequences, 16% recorded once. Another study also made use of these data, one on T cells in Graves' hyperthyroidism and ophthalmopathy.

This material consisted of peripheral blood mononuclear cells (PBMCs), taken at new diagnosis, from a patient treated with antithyroid drugs. The receptors come from a middle-aged man with Graves disease. CDR3s include the opening cysteine and the closing phenylalanine or tryptophan. A D gene is named only where the DNA matches it firmly. Clone size is shown for a subset of rows, as once, few, many or a class of expanded clone.

D | J | V | size | CDR3 | DNA
TRBD2 | TRBJ2-5 | TRBV7-2 | many | CASSPAGGGAGGTQYF | TGTGCCAGCAGCCCCGCCGGCGGGGGGGCCGGGGGGACCCAGTACTTC
TRBD1 | TRBJ2-3 | TRBV2 | many | CASTPSWDRGTDTQYF | TGTGCCAGCACCCCGAGCTGGGACAGGGGTACAGATACGCAGTATTTT
. | TRBJ2-3 | TRBV28 | many | CASTDSTSTDTQYF | TGTGCCAGCACCGACTCGACTAGCACAGATACGCAGTATTTT
. | TRBJ1-2 | TRBV9 | many | CASTPDERGYGYTF | TGTGCCAGCACCCCCGACGAGAGGGGTTATGGCTACACCTTC
. | TRBJ1-5 | TRBV20-1 | . | CSAGGQNQPQHF | TGCAGTGCTGGTGGTCAAAATCAGCCCCAGCATTTT
TRBD2 | TRBJ2-7 | TRBV12-3/TRBV12-4 | . | CASSGLAAYEQYF | TGTGCCAGCAGTGGACTAGCGGCCTACGAGCAGTACTTC
. | TRBJ2-6 | TRBV7-9 | . | CASSLTGQGRSGANVLTF | TGTGCCAGCAGCTTAACGGGTCAGGGACGATCTGGGGCCAACGTCCTGACTTTC
. | TRBJ2-1 | TRBV28 | many | CASTISGYEQFF | TGTGCCAGCACCATCTCTGGGTATGAGCAGTTCTTC
TRBD2 | TRBJ2-5 | TRBV20-1 | many | CSARDRREGTQYF | TGCAGTGCTAGAGATAGGAGGGAGGGGACCCAGTACTTC
TRBD2 | TRBJ2-1 | TRBV2 | many | CASSEVREGGEQFF | TGTGCCAGCAGTGAAGTCAGGGAGGGAGGTGAGCAGTTCTTC
TRBD2 | TRBJ2-1 | TRBV4-3 | few | CASSPSGRNEQFF | TGCGCCAGCAGCCCCAGCGGGAGAAATGAGCAGTTCTTC
. | TRBJ1-6 | TRBV6-1 | few | CASRTGGGRTNSPLHF | TGTGCCAGCAGGACGGGGGGCGGGCGGACTAATTCACCCCTCCACTTT
TRBD1 | TRBJ1-5 | TRBV19 | few | CASLSKGATGPQHF | TGTGCCAGCCTCTCAAAGGGGGCCACCGGGCCCCAGCATTTT
. | TRBJ1-1 | TRBV5-1 | few | CASSPQGRGMEAFF | TGCGCCAGCAGCCCCCAGGGTAGGGGGATGGAAGCTTTCTTT
. | TRBJ1-1 | TRBV2 | many | CASKTVRGGTEAFF | TGTGCCAGCAAAACAGTCAGGGGTGGGACTGAAGCTTTCTTT
. | TRBJ2-2 | TRBV7-3 | few | CASSATSGNTGELFF | TGTGCCAGCAGCGCGACTAGTGGGAACACCGGGGAGCTGTTTTTT
. | TRBJ1-2 | TRBV15 | many | CATSPRATGYGYTF | TGTGCCACCAGCCCACGGGCGACTGGCTATGGCTACACCTTC
. | TRBJ2-7 | TRBV4-3 | few | CASSQDPAAGDEQYF | TGCGCCAGCAGCCAAGACCCAGCCGCCGGCGACGAGCAGTACTTC
TRBD1 | TRBJ2-4 | TRBV24-1 | many | CATSDYRGNIQYF | TGTGCCACCAGTGATTACAGGGGAAACATTCAGTACTTC
TRBD2 | TRBJ2-1 | TRBV20-1 | few | CSATSHPTSGYLSSYNEQFF | TGCAGTGCTACGTCGCATCCGACTAGCGGGTACTTAAGCTCCTACAATGAGCAGTTCTTC
TRBD2 | TRBJ2-1 | TRBV5-1 | many | CASSLALAGGLDEQFF | TGTGCCAGCAGCTTAGCGCTTGCGGGGGGGCTCGATGAGCAGTTCTTC
. | TRBJ2-1 | TRBV28 | few | CASSPTPEYNEQFF | TGTGCCAGCAGTCCCACCCCGGAATATAATGAGCAGTTCTTC
. | TRBJ2-3 | TRBV12-3/TRBV12-4 | many | CASSTWAGDRRTSTDTQYF | TGTGCCAGCAGCACTTGGGCGGGGGACAGACGAACTAGCACAGATACGCAGTATTTT
TRBD1 | TRBJ2-7 | TRBV6-1 | few | CASRDRSPYEQYF | TGTGCCAGCCGGGACAGGAGCCCCTACGAGCAGTACTTC
TRBD2 | TRBJ2-7 | TRBV2 | many | CARGLAGGPYKQYF | TGTGCCAGGGGACTAGCGGGGGGTCCCTACAAGCAGTACTTC
. | TRBJ1-5 | TRBV19 | . | CASSITYSNQPQHF | TGTGCCAGTAGTATTACGTATAGCAATCAGCCCCAGCATTTT
. | TRBJ1-5 | TRBV6-2/TRBV6-3 | many | CASNIQPQHF | TGTGCCAGCAATATACAGCCCCAGCATTTT